The source of this T cell receptor (beta chain) is a study of blood T cell repertoires in COVID-19. Clones were sequenced by immunoSEQ multiplex PCR, and TCRdb holds only the in-frame ones, with some missing. This sample has roughly 100,000 clones, with around nine tenths found just once. This CDR3 is 15 amino acids long. The trim removed 7 bases at V and 1 base at J, leaving 9 bases unmatched. Germline V gene lookup returns CDR1 MNHEY and CDR2 SVGAGI. Only a few counts were recorded for this clone. The gene calls are TRBV6-5 and TRBJ2-5; 7 positions agree with TRBD1. The sample consisted of peripheral blood. This TCR was recovered from a man between 45 and 60 years old in a cohort sampled during active COVID-19. CDR3 sequence (DNA): TGTGCCAGCACCGCCGACAGGGTAGGCCAAGAGACCCAGTACTTC. This translates into CASTADRVGQETQYF.